This TCR beta chain was captured by sequencing in a study of blood T cell repertoires in COVID-19. As for the study in general: COVID-19 samples from acute and convalescent phases originated in the United States, Italy and Spain. T cells, B-cell-depleted T cells, or PBMCs provided the cDNA or gDNA that served as material.

V lost 3 bases and J lost 8, with 11 bases in between. This CDR3 is built from 14 residues. The germline gives CDR1 KGHSH, CDR2 LQKENI. As processed by the authors: Amplification of reference gene primers was used by the study to estimate nucleated cell counts. Data came from immunoSEQ multiplex PCR; TCRdb stores just in-frame clones and leaves some out. D and trimming were read from the DNA, whereas the V and J calls and clone size are those reported in that table. The table shows 150,000 to 200,000 clones, with approximately 83% occurring only once. V and J are TRBV18 and TRBJ1-6; tentative D call: TRBD1 (5 bases). Sequenced material: peripheral blood. The sequence derives from a human donor in a cohort sampled during active COVID-19. The CDR3 DNA sequence: TGTGCCAGCTCACCCGCAGGGCAAGATTCACCCCTCCACTTT. It yields the protein CASSPAGQDSPLHF.